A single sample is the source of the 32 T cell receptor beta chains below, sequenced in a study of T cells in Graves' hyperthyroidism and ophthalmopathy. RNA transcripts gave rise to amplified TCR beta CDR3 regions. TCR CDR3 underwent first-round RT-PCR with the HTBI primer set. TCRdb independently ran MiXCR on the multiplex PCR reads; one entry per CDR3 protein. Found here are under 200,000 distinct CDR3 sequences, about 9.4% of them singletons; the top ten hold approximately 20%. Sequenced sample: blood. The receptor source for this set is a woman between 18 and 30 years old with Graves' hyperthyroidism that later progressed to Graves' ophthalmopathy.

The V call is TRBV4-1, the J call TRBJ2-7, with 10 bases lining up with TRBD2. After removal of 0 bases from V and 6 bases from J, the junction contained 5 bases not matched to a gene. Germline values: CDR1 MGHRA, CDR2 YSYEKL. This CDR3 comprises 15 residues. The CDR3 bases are TGCGCCAGCAGCCAAGATTCTAGCGGGAGAACCGAGCAGTACTTC. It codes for CASSQDSSGRTEQYF.

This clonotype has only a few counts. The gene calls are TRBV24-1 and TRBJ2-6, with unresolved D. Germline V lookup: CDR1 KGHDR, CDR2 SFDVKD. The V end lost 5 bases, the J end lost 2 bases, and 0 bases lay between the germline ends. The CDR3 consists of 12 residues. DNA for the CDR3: TGTGCCACCAGTGCTGGGGCCAACGTCCTGACTTTC. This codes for CATSAGANVLTF.

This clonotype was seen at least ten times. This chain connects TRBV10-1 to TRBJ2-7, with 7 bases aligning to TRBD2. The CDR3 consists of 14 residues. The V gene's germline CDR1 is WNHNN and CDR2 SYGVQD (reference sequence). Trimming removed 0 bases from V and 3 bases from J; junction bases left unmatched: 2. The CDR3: CASSESASGYEQYF. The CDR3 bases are TGCGCCAGCAGTGAGTCAGCTAGCGGCTACGAGCAGTACTTC.

The CDR3 loop is CASSQPVGGPNQPQHF. The CDR3 nucleotides read TGCGCCAGCAGCCAGCCAGTGGGGGGCCCTAATCAGCCCCAGCATTTT. The chain has TRBV4-1 and TRBJ1-5, with D possibly TRBD1 on 6 matching bases. The V gene's germline CDR1 is MGHRA and CDR2 YSYEKL. V dropped 3 bases and J dropped 4 bases, with 16 bases sitting between them. The CDR3 is 16 residues long.

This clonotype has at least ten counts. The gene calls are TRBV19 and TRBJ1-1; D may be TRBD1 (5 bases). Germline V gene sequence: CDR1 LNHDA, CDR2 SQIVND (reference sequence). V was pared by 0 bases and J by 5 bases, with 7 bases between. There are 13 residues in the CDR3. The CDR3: CASSIEKGTEAFF. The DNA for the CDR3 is TGTGCCAGTAGTATAGAAAAGGGGACTGAAGCTTTCTTT.

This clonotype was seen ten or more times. The CDR3 DNA sequence: TGTGCCAGCAGTTTACCAGGGGGAACTGAAGCTTTCTTT. Its translation is CASSLPGGTEAFF. This chain uses TRBV27 with TRBJ1-1, with 7 bases identical to TRBD1. V lost 2 bases to trimming and J lost 5 bases; unmatched junction nucleotides: 2. The V gene's germline CDR1 is MNHEY and CDR2 SMNVEV (reference sequence). CDR3 length: 13 amino acids.

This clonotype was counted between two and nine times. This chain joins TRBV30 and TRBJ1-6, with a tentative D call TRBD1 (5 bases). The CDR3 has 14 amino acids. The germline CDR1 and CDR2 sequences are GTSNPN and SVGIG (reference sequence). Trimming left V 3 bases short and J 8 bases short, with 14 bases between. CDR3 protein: CAWSPGTADSPLHF. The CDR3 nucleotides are TGTGCCTGGAGCCCAGGGACGGCAGATTCACCCCTCCACTTT.

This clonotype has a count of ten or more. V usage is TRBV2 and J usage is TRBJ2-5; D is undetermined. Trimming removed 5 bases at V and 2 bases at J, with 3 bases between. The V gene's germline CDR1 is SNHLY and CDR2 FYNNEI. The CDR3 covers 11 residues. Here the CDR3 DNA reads TGTGCCAGCAGTCGTCAAGAGACCCAGTACTTC. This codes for CASSRQETQYF.

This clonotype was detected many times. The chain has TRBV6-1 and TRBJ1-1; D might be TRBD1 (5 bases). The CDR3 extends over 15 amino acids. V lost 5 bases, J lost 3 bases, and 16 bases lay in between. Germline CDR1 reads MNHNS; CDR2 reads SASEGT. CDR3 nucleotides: TGTGCCAGCAGTTCGATTCAACTGGGGGACACTGAAGCTTTCTTT. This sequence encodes CASSSIQLGDTEAFF.

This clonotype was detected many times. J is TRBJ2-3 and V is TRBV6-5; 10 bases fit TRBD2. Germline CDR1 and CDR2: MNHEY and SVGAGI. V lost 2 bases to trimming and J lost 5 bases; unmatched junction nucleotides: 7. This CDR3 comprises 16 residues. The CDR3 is CASSYGVAGGLDTQYF. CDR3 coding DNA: TGTGCCAGCAGTTACGGGGTAGCGGGGGGTTTAGATACGCAGTATTTT.

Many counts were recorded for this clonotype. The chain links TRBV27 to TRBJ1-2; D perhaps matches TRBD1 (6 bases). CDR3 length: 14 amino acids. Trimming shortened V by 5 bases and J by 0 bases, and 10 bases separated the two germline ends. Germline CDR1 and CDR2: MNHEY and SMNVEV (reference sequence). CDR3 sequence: CASSPGQTNYGYTF. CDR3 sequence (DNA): TGTGCCAGCAGTCCCGGACAGACTAACTATGGCTACACCTTC.

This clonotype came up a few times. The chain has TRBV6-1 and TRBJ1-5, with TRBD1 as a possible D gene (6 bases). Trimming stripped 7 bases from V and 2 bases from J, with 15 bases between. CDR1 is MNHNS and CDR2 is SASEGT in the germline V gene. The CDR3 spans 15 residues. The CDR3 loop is CASTRGGAGNQPQHF. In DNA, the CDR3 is TGTGCCAGCACTAGGGGGGGGGCTGGCAATCAGCCCCAGCATTTT.

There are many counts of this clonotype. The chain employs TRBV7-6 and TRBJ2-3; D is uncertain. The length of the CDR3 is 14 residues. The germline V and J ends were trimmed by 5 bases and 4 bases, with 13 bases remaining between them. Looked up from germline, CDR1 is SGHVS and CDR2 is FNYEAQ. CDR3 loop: CASSARPGSDTQYF. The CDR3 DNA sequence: TGTGCCAGCAGCGCCAGACCCGGGTCAGATACGCAGTATTTT.

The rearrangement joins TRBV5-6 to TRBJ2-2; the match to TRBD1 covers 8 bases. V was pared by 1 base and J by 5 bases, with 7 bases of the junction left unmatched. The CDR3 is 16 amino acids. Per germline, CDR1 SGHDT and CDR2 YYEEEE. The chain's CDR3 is CASSLRQNRGTGELFF. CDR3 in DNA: TGTGCCAGCAGCTTGCGACAGAACAGGGGGACCGGGGAGCTGTTTTTT.

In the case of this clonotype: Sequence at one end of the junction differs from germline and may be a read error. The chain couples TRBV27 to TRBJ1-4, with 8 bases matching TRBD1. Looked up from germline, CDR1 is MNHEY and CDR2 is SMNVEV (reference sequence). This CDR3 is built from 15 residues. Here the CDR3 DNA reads TGTGCCAGCAGTTTATCGGACAGGGCCTATGAAGAACTGTTTTTT. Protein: CASSLSDRAYEELFF.

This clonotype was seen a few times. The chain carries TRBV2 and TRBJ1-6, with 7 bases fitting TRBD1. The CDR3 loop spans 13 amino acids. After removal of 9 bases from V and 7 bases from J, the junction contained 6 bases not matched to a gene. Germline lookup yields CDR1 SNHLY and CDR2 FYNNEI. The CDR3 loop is CARRQGPNSPLHF. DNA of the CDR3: TGTGCCAGGAGACAGGGCCCAAATTCACCCCTCCACTTT.

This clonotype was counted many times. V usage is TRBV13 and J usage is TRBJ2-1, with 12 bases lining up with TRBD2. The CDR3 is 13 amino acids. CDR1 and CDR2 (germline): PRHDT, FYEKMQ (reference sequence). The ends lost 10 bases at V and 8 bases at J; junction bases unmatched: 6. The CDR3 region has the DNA TGTGCCACCTCTAGCGGGAGGGCCTATGAGCAGTTCTTC. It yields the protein CATSSGRAYEQFF.

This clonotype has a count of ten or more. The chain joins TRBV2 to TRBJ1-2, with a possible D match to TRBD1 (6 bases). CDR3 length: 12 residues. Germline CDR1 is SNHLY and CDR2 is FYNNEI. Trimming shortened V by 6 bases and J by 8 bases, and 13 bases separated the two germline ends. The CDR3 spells CASRAGTSGYTF. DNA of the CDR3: TGTGCCAGCAGGGCCGGGACAAGCGGCTACACCTTC.

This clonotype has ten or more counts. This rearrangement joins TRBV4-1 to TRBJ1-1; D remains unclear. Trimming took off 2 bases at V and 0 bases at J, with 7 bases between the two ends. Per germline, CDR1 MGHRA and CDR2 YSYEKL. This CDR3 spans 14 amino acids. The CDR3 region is CASSQTYMNTEAFF. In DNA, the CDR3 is TGCGCCAGCAGCCAAACTTACATGAACACTGAAGCTTTCTTT.

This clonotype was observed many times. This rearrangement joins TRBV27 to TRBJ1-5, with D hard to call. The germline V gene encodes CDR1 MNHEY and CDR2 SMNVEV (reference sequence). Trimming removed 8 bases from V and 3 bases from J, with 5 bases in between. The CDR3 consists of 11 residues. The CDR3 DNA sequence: TGTGCCAGCGGCTTCAATCAGCCCCAGCATTTT. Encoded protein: CASGFNQPQHF.

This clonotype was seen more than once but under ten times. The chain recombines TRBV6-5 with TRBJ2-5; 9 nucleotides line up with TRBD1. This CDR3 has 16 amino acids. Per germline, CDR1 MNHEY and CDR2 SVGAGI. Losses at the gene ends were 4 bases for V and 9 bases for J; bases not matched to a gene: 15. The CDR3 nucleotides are TGTGCCAGCAGTTCCCACCTCCCTGGACAGGGGACGGCCCAGTACTTC. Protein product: CASSSHLPGQGTAQYF.

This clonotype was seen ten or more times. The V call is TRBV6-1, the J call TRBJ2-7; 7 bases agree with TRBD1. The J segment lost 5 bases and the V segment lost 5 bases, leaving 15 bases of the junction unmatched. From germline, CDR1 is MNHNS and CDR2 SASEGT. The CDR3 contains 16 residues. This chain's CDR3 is CASSSSFGTDWNEQYF. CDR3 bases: TGTGCCAGCAGTAGCTCGTTCGGGACAGATTGGAACGAGCAGTACTTC.

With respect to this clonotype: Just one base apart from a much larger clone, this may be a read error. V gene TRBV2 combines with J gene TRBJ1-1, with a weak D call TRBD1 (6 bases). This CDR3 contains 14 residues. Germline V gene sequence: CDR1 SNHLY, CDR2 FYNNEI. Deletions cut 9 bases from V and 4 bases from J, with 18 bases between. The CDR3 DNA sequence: TGTGCCAGTATACTTGGACAGATGAGCACTGAAGCTTTCTTT. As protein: CASILGQMSTEAFF.

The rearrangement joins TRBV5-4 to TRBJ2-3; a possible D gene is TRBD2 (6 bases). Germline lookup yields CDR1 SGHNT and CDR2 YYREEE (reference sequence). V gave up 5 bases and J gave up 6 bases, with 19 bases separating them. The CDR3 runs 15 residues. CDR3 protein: CASRGWGDGPDTQYF. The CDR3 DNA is TGTGCCAGCAGGGGCTGGGGGGATGGCCCGGATACGCAGTATTTT.

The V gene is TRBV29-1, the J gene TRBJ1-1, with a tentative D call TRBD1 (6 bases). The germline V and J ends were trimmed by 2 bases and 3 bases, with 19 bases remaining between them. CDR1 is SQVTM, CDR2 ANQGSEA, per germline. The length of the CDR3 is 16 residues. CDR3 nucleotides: TGCAGCGTTGAAAGTTGGCGGATGAGGGGGGACACTGAAGCTTTCTTT. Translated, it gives CSVESWRMRGDTEAFF.

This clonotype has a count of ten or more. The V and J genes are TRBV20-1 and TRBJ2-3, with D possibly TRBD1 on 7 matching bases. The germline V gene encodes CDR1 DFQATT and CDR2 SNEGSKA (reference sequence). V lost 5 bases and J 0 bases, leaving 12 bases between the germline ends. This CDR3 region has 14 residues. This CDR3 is CSALQGTSTDTQYF. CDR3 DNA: TGCAGTGCTTTACAGGGGACTAGCACAGATACGCAGTATTTT.

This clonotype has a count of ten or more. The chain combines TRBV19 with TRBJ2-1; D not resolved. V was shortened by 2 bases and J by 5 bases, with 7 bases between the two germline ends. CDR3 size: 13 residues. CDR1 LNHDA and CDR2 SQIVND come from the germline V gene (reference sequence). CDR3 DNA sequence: TGTGCCAGTAGTATACTAGGGAACAATGAGCAGTTCTTC. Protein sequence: CASSILGNNEQFF.

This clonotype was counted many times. The DNA of the CDR3 is TGTGCCAGCAGCTTAGATACAGATACGCAGTATTTT. Protein: CASSLDTDTQYF. The chain links TRBV13 to TRBJ2-3, with D hard to call. The CDR3 has 12 amino acids. The V end lost 1 base, the J end lost 3 bases, and 2 bases lay between the germline ends. The germline gives CDR1 PRHDT, CDR2 FYEKMQ (reference sequence).

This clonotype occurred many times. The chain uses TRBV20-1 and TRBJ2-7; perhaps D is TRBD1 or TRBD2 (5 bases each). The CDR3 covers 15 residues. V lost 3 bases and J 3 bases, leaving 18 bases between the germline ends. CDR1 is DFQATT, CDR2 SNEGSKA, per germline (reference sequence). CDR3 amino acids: CSASDSGRTFYEQYF. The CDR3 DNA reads TGCAGTGCTAGTGATTCGGGACGCACGTTCTACGAGCAGTACTTC.

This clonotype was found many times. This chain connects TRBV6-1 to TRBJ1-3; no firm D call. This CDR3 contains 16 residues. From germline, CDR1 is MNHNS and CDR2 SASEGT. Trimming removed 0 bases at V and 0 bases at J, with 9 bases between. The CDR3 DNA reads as TGTGCCAGCAGTGAAGCTCCATCCCCCTCTGGAAACACCATATATTTT. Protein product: CASSEAPSPSGNTIYF.

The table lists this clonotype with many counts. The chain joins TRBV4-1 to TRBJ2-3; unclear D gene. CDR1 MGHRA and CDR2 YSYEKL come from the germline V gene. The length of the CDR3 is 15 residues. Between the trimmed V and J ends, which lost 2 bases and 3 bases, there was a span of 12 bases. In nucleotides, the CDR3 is TGCGCCAGCAGCCAACCCTCATCGAGTACAGATACGCAGTATTTT. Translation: CASSQPSSSTDTQYF.

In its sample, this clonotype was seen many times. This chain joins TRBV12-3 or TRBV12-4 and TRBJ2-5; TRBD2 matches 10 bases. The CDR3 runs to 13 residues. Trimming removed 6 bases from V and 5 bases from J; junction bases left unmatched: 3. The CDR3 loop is CASRISGRETQYF. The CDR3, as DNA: TGTGCCAGCAGAATTAGCGGGAGGGAGACCCAGTACTTC.